The 5 T cell receptor beta chains listed next were all sequenced from one sample in a study of beta chain features in type 1 diabetes. Overall study results and limits: TCRB CDR3s were moderately but significantly shorter in Type 1 diabetes patients in all four CD4+ subsets.

Reverse transcribing all isolated RNA meant expressed TCRB transcripts were sequenced. Only in-frame clones appear in the TCRdb table, and some are missing; sequencing was by immunoSEQ multiplex PCR. The repertoire includes 640,000 or so clones, roughly 13% of them detected once, and approximately 0.043% sits in the top ten. Their recognized antigens are unknown. The sequenced sample consisted of naive CD4+ T cells from blood. Every receptor here comes from a man aged 18 to 29 with type 1 diabetes.

The chain recombines TRBV10-3 with TRBJ2-2; 7 bases are shared with TRBD1. V shed 6 bases and J 3 bases; nucleotides not matched to a gene: 7. The germline V gene has CDR1 ENHRY and CDR2 SYGVKD. The CDR3 has 15 amino acids. The DNA for the CDR3 is TGTGCCATCAGCAGACAGGGAGCGGACACCGGGGAGCTGTTTTTT. Amino acids: CAISRQGADTGELFF.

This clone was seen a handful of times. This chain uses TRBV14 with TRBJ1-2, with 9 positions matching TRBD1. Germline V CDR1 and CDR2: SGHDN, FVKESK. J was trimmed by 1 base and V by 4 bases; bases with no gene match: 7. This CDR3 spans 16 amino acids. Here the CDR3 DNA reads TGTGCCAGCAGCCGATCGGGACAGGGACATAACTATGGCTACACCTTC. Its protein product is CASSRSGQGHNYGYTF.

V is TRBV30 and J is TRBJ1-2, with 9 positions matching TRBD1. CDR3 length: 14 residues. Germline V gene lookup returns CDR1 GTSNPN and CDR2 SVGIG (reference sequence). The CDR3 nucleotides read TGTGGGGCGTCGGGGACAGGGTTAGGGTATGGCTACACCTTC. It yields the protein CGASGTGLGYGYTF.

This clone showed up just a few times. This chain uses TRBV5-1 with TRBJ2-2, with D possibly TRBD2 on 5 matching bases. Germline V gene data show CDR1 as SGHRS and CDR2 as YFSETQ. V was clipped by 4 bases and J by 1 base, with 14 bases between them. The CDR3 extends over 16 amino acids. The CDR3 sequence is CASSPVGDENTGELFF. In DNA, the CDR3 is TGCGCCAGCAGCCCGGTGGGAGATGAGAACACCGGGGAGCTGTTTTTT.

The table lists this clone with a count of one. J is TRBJ2-1 and V is TRBV19; D unresolved. This CDR3 region has 15 residues. V lost 7 bases and J lost 1, with 14 bases in between. CDR1 and CDR2 from the germline V gene are LNHDA and SQIVND (reference sequence). The CDR3 loop reads CASTTGPWSYNEQFF. The CDR3 nucleotides read TGTGCCAGTACCACCGGGCCCTGGTCCTACAATGAGCAGTTCTTC.